These 13 T cell receptor beta chains were sequenced from one sample in a study of blood T cells in healthy people across ages. Alongside a J-beta primer mix, a sample-barcoded 5' primer served in a second PCR lasting roughly 7 to 11 cycles. TCRdb recomputed calls from the 5' RACE reads with MiXCR, one row per CDR3 protein. The table shows roughly 1.5 million distinct CDR3 sequences, with approximately 42% occurring only once. The sequenced material came from blood. The receptors derive from a woman under 30 in good health.

This clonotype has a handful of counts. The chain uses TRBV28 and TRBJ2-7, with TRBD1 matching over 7 bases. The CDR3 is 14 residues long. Germline V gene sequence: CDR1 MDHEN, CDR2 SYDVKM. The ends lost 10 bases at V and 4 bases at J; junction bases unmatched: 13. CDR3 sequence (DNA): TGTGCCATCTCGGCAGGACAGGTTGTTTACGAGCAGTACTTC. This gives the protein CAISAGQVVYEQYF.

The J gene is TRBJ2-5, the V gene TRBV4-2; no firm D call. This CDR3 is 14 amino acids long. Germline CDR1 is LGHNA and CDR2 is YNFKEQ. The ends were cut back, 1 base at V and 2 bases at J, with 8 bases in the middle. For the CDR3, the DNA is TGTGCCAGCAGCCAAGGACCCGAACAAGAGACCCAGTACTTC. As protein: CASSQGPEQETQYF.

The V call is TRBV18, the J call TRBJ1-5, with D possibly matching TRBD1 (6 bases). V was cut by 3 bases and J by 6 bases, with 15 bases left in between. The germline CDR1 and CDR2 sequences are KGHSH and LQKENI. The CDR3 is made up of 15 amino acids. The CDR3 here is CASSPTGGTSQPQHF. For the CDR3, the DNA is TGTGCCAGCTCACCTACTGGGGGCACGTCTCAGCCCCAGCATTTT.

The CDR3 bases are TGTGCCTGGAGTAATCCGGGACTCCCCGAAGCTTTCTTT. As protein: CAWSNPGLPEAFF. The V and J genes are TRBV30 and TRBJ1-1; D may be TRBD1 (5 bases). The CDR3 is 13 amino acids. The V end was cut by 2 bases, the J end by 8 bases, with 15 bases between. Germline V lookup: CDR1 GTSNPN, CDR2 SVGIG (reference sequence).

V gene TRBV10-3 combines with J gene TRBJ2-3; TRBD2 is a possible D gene (5 bases). V was shortened by 6 bases and J by 4 bases, with 8 bases between the two germline ends. Germline V gene lookup returns CDR1 ENHRY and CDR2 SYGVKD. The length of the CDR3 is 12 residues. The CDR3 region has the DNA TGTGCCATCAGCCTGAGGGCAGATACGCAGTATTTT. Amino acids: CAISLRADTQYF.

This rearrangement joins TRBV7-8 to TRBJ1-5; D ambiguous. The CDR3 length is 15 residues. Trimming removed 2 bases from V and 0 bases from J, with 8 bases in between. CDR1 SGHVS and CDR2 FQNEAQ come from the germline V gene. The CDR3 region is CASSLKGGSNQPQHF. In nucleotides, the CDR3 is TGTGCCAGCAGCTTAAAGGGTGGTAGCAATCAGCCCCAGCATTTT. The whole variable domain, remainder taken from reference TRBV7-8 and TRBJ1-5, is GAGVSQSPRYKVAKRGQDVALRCDPISGHVSLFWYQQALGQGPEFLTYFQNEAQLDKSGLPSDRFFAERPEGSVSTLKIQRTQQEDSAVYLCASSLKGGSNQPQHFGDGTRLSIL.

The chain is built from TRBV15 and TRBJ2-5, with 11 bases lining up with TRBD2. The length of the CDR3 is 17 residues. The germline V gene encodes CDR1 LNHNV and CDR2 YYDKDF (reference sequence). V shed 2 bases, J shed 11 bases, and the junction held 16 bases outside the gene matches. The chain's CDR3 is CATSRTLAGASYNEQYF. The CDR3 coding sequence is TGTGCCACCAGCAGAACACTAGCGGGGGCTTCCTACAATGAGCAGTACTTC.

This chain joins TRBV6-5 and TRBJ1-2; no reliable D call. Germline CDR1 is MNHEY and CDR2 is SVGAGI. V lost 2 bases and J 7 bases, leaving 14 bases between the germline ends. CDR3 length equals 14 residues. The CDR3 DNA sequence: TGTGCCAGCAGTTACCAGCGCGGTTGGGGTGGCTACACCTTC. It translates to CASSYQRGWGGYTF.

This clonotype was observed a few times. The chain joins TRBV12-3 or TRBV12-4 to TRBJ2-7, with D possibly being TRBD2 (6 bases). Trimming took off 8 bases at V and 5 bases at J, with 16 bases between the two ends. This CDR3 has 13 residues. The CDR3 bases are TGTGCCAGCCTTCCCTCCGGGAGCGACGAGCAGTACTTC. This gives the protein CASLPSGSDEQYF.

The rearrangement links TRBV7-2 to TRBJ2-7, with D possibly called TRBD1 or TRBD2 (5 bases each). CDR1 and CDR2 from the germline V gene are SGHTA and FQGNSA. The ends were cut back, 5 bases at V and 8 bases at J, with 19 bases in the middle. The CDR3 is 14 amino acids. In DNA form, the CDR3 reads TGTGCCAGCAGCCCATCCGGGGCCCGATTACAGCAGTACTTC. Amino acid sequence: CASSPSGARLQQYF.

The chain has TRBV10-3 and TRBJ2-1; D possibly corresponds to TRBD1 (5 bases). The ends were cut back, 3 bases at V and 4 bases at J, with 16 bases in the middle. Germline CDR1 is ENHRY and CDR2 is SYGVKD. The CDR3 consists of 16 residues. The chain's CDR3 is CAISEGVVEWYNEQFF. The CDR3 bases are TGTGCCATCAGTGAAGGGGTAGTCGAGTGGTACAATGAGCAGTTCTTC.

J is TRBJ2-1 and V is TRBV7-8, with D tentatively TRBD2 (7 bases). CDR1 and CDR2 from the germline V gene are SGHVS and FQNEAQ. V lost 2 bases and J 13 bases, leaving 21 bases between the germline ends. The CDR3 spans 15 residues. The CDR3, as DNA: TGTGCCAGCAGCTTATTCGAGGGGGGGCAAGAGACCCAGTTCTTC. It yields the protein CASSLFEGGQETQFF. The whole variable domain, filled in from reference TRBV7-8 and TRBJ2-1, reads GAGVSQSPRYKVAKRGQDVALRCDPISGHVSLFWYQQALGQGPEFLTYFQNEAQLDKSGLPSDRFFAERPEGSVSTLKIQRTQQEDSAVYLCASSLFEGGQETQFFGPGTRLTVL.

Concerning this clonotype: The CDR3 end shows no conserved phenylalanine or tryptophan, and so a read error is likely. The V gene is TRBV20-1, the J gene TRBJ1-1; tentative D call: TRBD1 (5 bases). Germline V gene sequence: CDR1 DFQATT, CDR2 SNEGSKA (reference sequence). Trimming removed 0 bases at V and 5 bases at J, with 10 bases between. The CDR3 consists of 13 residues. CDR3 residues: CSARDLGGTEAFS. As DNA, the CDR3 is TGCAGTGCTAGAGATCTCGGGGGAACTGAAGCTTTCTCT.